One and the same sample provided the 10 T cell receptor beta chains below, sequenced in a study of tissue T cells after allogeneic stem cell transplantation. The time point denotes: mouse harvest day 14 after allogeneic transplant. Each mouse received 10^7 T-cell-depleted marrow cells plus 10^6 splenic CD5+ T cells by tail vein. Clones were sequenced by immunoSEQ multiplex PCR, and TCRdb holds only the in-frame ones, with some missing. Altogether 5,600 or so clones are present, 25% to 40% being singletons, with the ten largest covering 3.5% to 5.5%. The sample was skin. The receptors derive from a female BALB/c mouse given C57BL/6 T cells with graft-versus-host disease after an allogeneic hematopoietic cell transplant.

This clone has more than one count but fewer than ten. The gene names given are mouse names. The read falls 1 residue short of the CDR3 end, and the missing part is taken from the germline J gene. The gene calls are TRBV26 and TRBJ1-6; no reliable D call. TRBJ1-6 is classed as an ORF, of uncertain function. The V and J ends lost 4 bases and 8 bases respectively, with 9 bases between them. The CDR3 spans 13 residues. CDR1 is KGHPV, CDR2 FQNQEV, per germline (reference sequence). The sequenced part of the CDR3 DNA is TGTGCCAGCAGTCGGGGATTAGATTCGCCCCTCTAC. Translating gives CASSRGLDSPLY. The whole CDR3 region reads CASSRGLDSPLYF.

A remark on this clone: The genes are named according to mouse. The read falls 1 residue short of the CDR3 end, and the missing part is taken from the germline J gene. Distinct nucleotide sequences in the sample also encode this CDR3. The chain uses TRBV26 and TRBJ1-1; no clear D gene. The germline V gene has CDR1 KGHPV and CDR2 FQNQEV (reference sequence). This CDR3 is built from 13 residues. V lost 3 bases and J lost 2, with 7 bases in between. CDR3 sequence reads: CASSLTPNTEVFF. The part of the CDR3 DNA that was read is TGTGCCAGCAGTCTCACCCCCAACACAGAAGTCTTC.

With regard to this clone: Mouse gene names apply. The CDR3 is cut off 1 residue early in the read; its end comes from the germline J gene. The chain couples TRBV2 to TRBJ2-1; maybe TRBD1 (6 bases). The CDR3 is 15 amino acids. CDR1 is LGHNA, CDR2 YSYQKL, per germline. Trimming cost V 2 bases and J 0 bases, with 8 bases left between them. CDR3 DNA, as far as it was read: TGTGCCAGCAGCCAACAGGGGCTTAACTATGCTGAGCAGTTC. It encodes CASSQQGLNYAEQF. The full CDR3 protein reads CASSQQGLNYAEQFF.

Sample share makes this clone medium-sized (0.01 to 0.1%). Mouse germline and gene names are used. Sequencing ends 1 residue short of the CDR3 end; the germline J gene provides the rest. The V and J genes are TRBV16 and TRBJ2-7; TRBD1 aligns across 7 bases. This CDR3 contains 13 residues. Germline V lookup: CDR1 SGHSA, CDR2 FRNQAP. The J segment lost 4 bases and the V segment lost 1 base, leaving 1 base of the junction unmatched. The sequenced CDR3 bases are TGTGCAAGCAGCTTAGCCAGGGGGTATGAACAGTAC. Translated, it gives CASSLARGYEQY. The CDR3 reads in full as CASSLARGYEQYF.

Of note for this clone: Gene names are mouse gene names. The CDR3 is cut off 1 residue early in the read; its end comes from the germline J gene. The rearrangement uses TRBV26 and TRBJ2-3, with 13 bases aligning to TRBD2. The CDR3 runs 16 residues. In germline, CDR1 is KGHPV, CDR2 FQNQEV (reference sequence). The V segment lost 2 bases and the J segment 1 base; nucleotides outside the gene matches: 0. CDR3 bases read: TGTGCCAGCAGTCTGGGACTGGGGGGGCGTGCAGAAACGCTGTAT. Translated: CASSLGLGGRAETLY. The full CDR3 protein is CASSLGLGGRAETLYF.

This clone was seen a few times. The gene symbols are mouse symbols. The CDR3 is cut off 1 residue early in the read; its end comes from the germline J gene. The chain has TRBV29 and TRBJ2-5, with TRBD1 matching 9 bases. J lost 6 bases, V lost 2 bases, and 3 bases had no gene match. The CDR3 has 14 residues. Germline V gene sequence: CDR1 MSHET, CDR2 SYDVDS. The CDR3 protein is CASSLLGQGDTQYF. CDR3 bases read: TGTGCTAGCAGTTTACTGGGACAGGGTGACACCCAGTAC.

Only one count was recorded for this clone. Gene names are mouse gene names. The read ends 1 residue before the CDR3 terminus; that terminus is restored from the germline J gene. The chain recombines TRBV3 with TRBJ1-4; 10 nucleotides match TRBD1. The CDR3 extends over 14 amino acids. Germline V lookup: CDR1 SNHLY, CDR2 FYNGKV (reference sequence). V dropped 5 bases and J dropped 5; count of bases not matched to a gene: 2. CDR3 DNA, as far as it was read: TGTGCCAGCAGCCGGGACAGGGGAAACGAAAGATTATTT. Translated, it gives CASSRDRGNERLF. The whole CDR3 protein is CASSRDRGNERLFF.

Concerning this clone itself: Gene names are the mouse ones. The read ends 1 residue early relative to the CDR3; the germline J gene fills the gap. This rearrangement joins TRBV12-1 to TRBJ1-4; 8 positions agree with TRBD1. CDR1 and CDR2 (germline): SGHSN, HYEKVE. The CDR3 has 14 amino acids. V shed 3 bases and J 3 bases; nucleotides not matched to a gene: 2. The sequenced part of the CDR3 DNA is TGTGCCAGCTCTTCACAGGGGGCCAACGAAAGATTATTT. Amino acids: CASSSQGANERLF. In full, the CDR3 is CASSSQGANERLFF.

Of note for this clone: The genes are named according to mouse. The CDR3 is cut off 1 residue early in the read; its end comes from the germline J gene. This sequence joins TRBV5 and TRBJ2-3, with 7 bases that match TRBD1. The CDR3 is 16 amino acids. The germline CDR1 and CDR2 sequences are LGHNA and YNLKQL (reference sequence). Trimming cost V 1 base and J 0 bases; bases outside gene matches: 4. Incomplete CDR3 DNA: TGTGCCAGCAGCCAAGTGACAGGGTTTAGTGCAGAAACGCTGTAT. Protein product: CASSQVTGFSAETLY. The entire CDR3 reads CASSQVTGFSAETLYF.

The table lists this clone with a few counts. Genes and germline are mouse. The CDR3 end falls 1 residue outside the read, so it is completed with the germline J gene. The chain carries TRBV13-1 and TRBJ2-7, with TRBD2 identical over 10 bases. V trimming: 0 bases; J trimming: 0 bases; junction bases outside the gene matches: 3. The CDR3 consists of 16 residues. Looked up from germline, CDR1 is NSHNY and CDR2 is SYGAGN. CDR3: CASSDALGGRSYEQYF. The DNA read from the CDR3 is TGTGCCAGCAGTGATGCTCTGGGGGGGCGCTCCTATGAACAGTAC.